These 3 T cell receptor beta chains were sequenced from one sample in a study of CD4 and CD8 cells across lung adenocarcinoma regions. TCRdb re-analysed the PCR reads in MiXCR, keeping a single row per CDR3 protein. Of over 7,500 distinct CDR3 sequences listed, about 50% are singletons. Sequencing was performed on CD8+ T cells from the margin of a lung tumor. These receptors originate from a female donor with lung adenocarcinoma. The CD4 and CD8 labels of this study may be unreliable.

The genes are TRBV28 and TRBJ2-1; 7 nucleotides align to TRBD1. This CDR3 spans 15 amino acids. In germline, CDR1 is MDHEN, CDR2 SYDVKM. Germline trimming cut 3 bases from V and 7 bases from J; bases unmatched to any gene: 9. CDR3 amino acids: CASSFRQGTVNEQFF. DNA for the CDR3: TGTGCCAGCAGTTTTAGACAGGGAACAGTAAATGAGCAGTTCTTC. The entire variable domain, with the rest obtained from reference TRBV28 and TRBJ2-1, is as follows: DVKVTQSSRYLVKRTGEKVFLECVQDMDHENMFWYRQDPGLGLRLIYFSYDVKMKEKGDIPEGYSVSREKKERFSLILESASTNQTSMYLCASSFRQGTVNEQFFGPGTRLTVL.

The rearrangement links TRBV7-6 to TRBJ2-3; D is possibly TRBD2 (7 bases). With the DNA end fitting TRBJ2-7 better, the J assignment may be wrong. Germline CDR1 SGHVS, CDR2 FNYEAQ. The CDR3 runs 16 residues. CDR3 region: CASGVGGGRGTDTQYF. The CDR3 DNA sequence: TGTGCCAGCGGGGTAGGGGGGGGCCGTGGCACAGATACGCAGTACTTC.

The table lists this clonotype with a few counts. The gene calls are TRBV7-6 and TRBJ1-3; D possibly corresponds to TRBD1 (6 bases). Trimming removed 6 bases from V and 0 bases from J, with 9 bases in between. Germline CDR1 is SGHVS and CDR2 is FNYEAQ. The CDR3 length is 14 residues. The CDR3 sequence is CASRPQGSGNTIYF. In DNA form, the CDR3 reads TGTGCCAGCAGGCCACAGGGCTCTGGAAACACCATATATTTT. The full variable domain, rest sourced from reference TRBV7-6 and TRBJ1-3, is GAGVSQSPRYKVTKRGQDVALRCDPISGHVSLYWYRQALGQGPEFLTYFNYEAQQDKSGLPNDRFSAERPEGSISTLTIQRTEQRDSAMYRCASRPQGSGNTIYFGEGSWLTVV.